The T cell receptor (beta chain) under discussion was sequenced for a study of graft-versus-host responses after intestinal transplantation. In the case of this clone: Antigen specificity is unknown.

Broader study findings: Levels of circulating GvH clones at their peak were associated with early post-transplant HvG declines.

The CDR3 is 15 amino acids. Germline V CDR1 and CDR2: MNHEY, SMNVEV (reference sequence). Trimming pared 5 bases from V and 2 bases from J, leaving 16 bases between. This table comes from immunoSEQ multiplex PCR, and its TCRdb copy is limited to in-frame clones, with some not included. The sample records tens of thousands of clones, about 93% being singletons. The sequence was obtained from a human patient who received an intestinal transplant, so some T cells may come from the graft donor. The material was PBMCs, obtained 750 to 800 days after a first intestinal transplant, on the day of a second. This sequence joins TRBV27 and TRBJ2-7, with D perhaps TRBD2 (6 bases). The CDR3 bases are TGTGCCAGCAGTCTCCGCGCGGGACGAGCCTACGAGCAGTACTTC. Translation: CASSLRAGRAYEQYF.